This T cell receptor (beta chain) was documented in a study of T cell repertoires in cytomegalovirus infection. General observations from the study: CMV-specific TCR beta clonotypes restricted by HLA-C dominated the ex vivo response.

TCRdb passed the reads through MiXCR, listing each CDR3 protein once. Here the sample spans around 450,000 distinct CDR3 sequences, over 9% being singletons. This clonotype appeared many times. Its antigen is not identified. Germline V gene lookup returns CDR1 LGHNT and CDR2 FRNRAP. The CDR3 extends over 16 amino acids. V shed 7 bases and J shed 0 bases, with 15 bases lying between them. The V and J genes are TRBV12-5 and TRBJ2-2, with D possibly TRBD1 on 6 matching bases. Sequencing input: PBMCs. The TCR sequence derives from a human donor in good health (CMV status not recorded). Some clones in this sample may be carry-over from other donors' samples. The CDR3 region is CASATRQATNTGELFF. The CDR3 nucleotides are TGTGCTAGTGCCACCAGACAGGCCACGAACACCGGGGAGCTGTTTTTT.